A single count supports the clone carrying this T cell receptor (beta chain). Its antigen is unidentified. These data come from a study of cytotoxic CD8 clonotypes in ibrutinib-treated CLL. Findings of the study overall: Public clonotypes occurred uncommonly; on treatment, they contracted or remained stable.

Measured with immunoSEQ multiplex PCR; TCRdb has only the in-frame clones, and not every one. Of approximately 150,000 clones listed, nearly 90% are singletons. Per germline, CDR1 LGHNA and CDR2 YSLEER. The V segment lost 3 bases and the J segment 7 bases; nucleotides outside the gene matches: 5. The CDR3 is made up of 14 amino acids. The TCR originated in a human donor with chronic lymphocytic leukemia. This sample comprised PBMCs, obtained at disease progression, from a patient treated with ibrutinib. The chain has TRBV4-3 and TRBJ1-5; 8 bases agree with TRBD1. CDR3 nucleotides: TGCGCCAGCAGCCAGGATAGACAGGGGCAGCCCCAGCATTTT. Translating it yields CASSQDRQGQPQHF.